This T cell receptor (beta chain) was retrieved from a study of T cells after yellow fever vaccination. Study-wide results and limits: Boosting was followed by the reappearance of most primary-vaccination clones (around 95% CD4, about 89% CD8).

Each CDR3 protein is one row after TCRdb ran MiXCR on the 5' RACE reads. Here the sample spans around 610,000 distinct CDR3 sequences, about 13% being singletons. There are a few counts of this clonotype. Its target is not known. CDR3 size: 15 residues. Trimming removed 6 bases at V and 2 bases at J, with 16 bases between. Germline V gene sequence: CDR1 MNHNS, CDR2 SASEGT. The input for sequencing was PBMCs, taken on the day of the yellow fever booster vaccination. This chain connects TRBV6-1 to TRBJ2-5, with a tentative D call TRBD2 (7 bases). The origin of this receptor is a man younger than 40 who received the YFV17D yellow fever vaccine. DNA for the CDR3: TGTGCCAGCAGACCCTGGAGGGGGGGACAAGAGACCCAGTACTTC. It specifies CASRPWRGGQETQYF.